Presented here are 7 T cell receptor beta chains from one specimen sequenced in a study of cytomegalovirus exposure and HLA in healthy donors. The PCR contained 60 Vbeta and 13 Jbeta primers. Generated by immunoSEQ multiplex PCR, the TCRdb table keeps only in-frame clones and is missing some. The sample lists 120,000 to 150,000 clones; around 66% were seen once. The sample consisted of PBMCs. Every receptor here comes from a woman aged 55-69 years in good health and CMV-seronegative.

This clone was seen only once. The chain employs TRBV4-3 and TRBJ2-3; 7 bases agree with TRBD2. V gave up 0 bases and J gave up 4 bases; unmatched junction bases: 7. The germline V gene has CDR1 LGHNA and CDR2 YSLEER. The CDR3 has 16 amino acids. The chain's CDR3 is CASSQDAAGVSDTQYF. CDR3 nucleotides: TGCGCCAGCAGCCAAGACGCGGCGGGAGTTTCAGATACGCAGTATTTT.

The rearrangement uses TRBV28 and TRBJ2-5; the match to TRBD2 covers 7 bases. After removal of 7 bases from V and 4 bases from J, the junction contained 9 bases not matched to a gene. Germline-derived CDR1 and CDR2 are MDHEN and SYDVKM. The CDR3 contains 14 residues. The CDR3 nucleotides are TGTGCCAGCATCCCACGAGCGGGAAGAGAGACCCAGTACTTC. The encoded protein is CASIPRAGRETQYF.

This chain uses TRBV7-2 with TRBJ1-2, with 7 bases aligning to TRBD1. Unmatched junction bases numbered 6, after V lost 5 bases and J lost 3 bases. CDR3 length equals 14 residues. CDR1 is SGHTA and CDR2 is FQGNSA in the germline V gene. The CDR3 bases are TGTGCCAGCAGCGCTGGACAGGACCACTATGGCTACACCTTC. Protein sequence: CASSAGQDHYGYTF.

The rearrangement uses TRBV5-6 and TRBJ2-1; 7 bases map to TRBD1. The CDR3 extends over 15 amino acids. J gave up 5 bases and V 3 bases, and 8 bases lay outside the gene matches. From germline, CDR1 is SGHDT and CDR2 YYEEEE. The CDR3 spells CASSSGTVKNNEQFF. CDR3 coding DNA: TGTGCCAGCAGCTCAGGGACAGTCAAAAACAATGAGCAGTTCTTC.

This clone was seen a handful of times. The chain is built from TRBV18 and TRBJ1-6; 8 nucleotides align to TRBD1. The CDR3 is made up of 17 amino acids. The J segment lost 5 bases and the V segment lost 6 bases, leaving 12 bases of the junction unmatched. CDR1 is KGHSH, CDR2 LQKENI, per germline. The CDR3 DNA sequence: TGTGCCAGCTCCACCCTCAGGGACAGGACGAATAATTCACCCCTCCACTTT. It is translated as CASSTLRDRTNNSPLHF.

The chain has TRBV27 and TRBJ2-1; 7 nucleotides agree with TRBD1. Trimming removed 5 bases from V and 6 bases from J; junction bases left unmatched: 10. Germline loops: CDR1 MNHEY, CDR2 SMNVEV (reference sequence). The CDR3 is 15 residues long. This CDR3 reads CASSARQGTVNEQFF. CDR3 bases: TGTGCCAGCAGTGCTAGACAGGGCACAGTCAATGAGCAGTTCTTC.

This clone has a handful of counts. The chain is built from TRBV29-1 and TRBJ1-1; D is perhaps TRBD1 (5 bases). This CDR3 has 13 residues. Germline CDR1 SQVTM, CDR2 ANQGSEA. V lost 4 bases to trimming and J lost 1 base, with 10 bases between them. The CDR3 DNA reads TGCAGCGTTGGAGGACACCAGAACACTGAAGCTTTCTTT. Translating it yields CSVGGHQNTEAFF. Full variable domain (missing parts from reference TRBV29-1 and TRBJ1-1): SAVISQKPSRDICQRGTSLTIQCQVDSQVTMMFWYRQQPGQSLTLIATANQGSEATYESGFVIDKFPISRPNLTFSTLTVSNMSPEDSSIYLCSVGGHQNTEAFFGQGTRLTVV.